A selection of T cell receptor beta chains follows, all from one sample in a study of PD-1 blockade in classical Hodgkin lymphoma. The table came from immunoSEQ multiplex PCR; TCRdb's copy has only in-frame clones and leaves some out. Altogether roughly 100,000 clones are present, roughly 91% being singletons, with the ten largest covering 5.5% to 8.5%. The sample was peripheral blood mononuclear cells (PBMCs), taken before the second cycle of nivolumab. Source of these receptors: a human donor with classical Hodgkin lymphoma. Each CDR3 is given with its conserved first and last residue. A D gene is named only where the DNA matches it firmly. Clone sizes are given selectively: once, few, many, or a class where the clone is expanded.

TRBV7-9	TRBJ2-5	NA	NA	CASSGSRDTQRETQYF	TGTGCCAGCAGCGGGAGCCGGGACACCCAACGAGAGACCCAGTACTTC
TRBV7-9	TRBJ1-5	TRBD1	NA	CASSSRDRGHQPQHF	TGTGCCAGCAGCTCCCGGGACAGGGGTCATCAGCCCCAGCATTTT
TRBV27	TRBJ1-2	TRBD1	NA	CASSIGQGLWYGYTF	TGTGCCAGCAGTATAGGACAGGGGCTTTGGTATGGCTACACCTTC
TRBV7-2	TRBJ2-7	TRBD1	NA	CASSPLETGAHEQYF	TGTGCCAGCAGCCCTTTGGAGACAGGGGCGCACGAGCAGTACTTC
TRBV21-1	TRBJ2-1	NA	NA	CASSTHRVWEQFF	TGTGCCAGCAGCACTCACAGGGTGTGGGAGCAGTTCTTC
TRBV19	TRBJ2-2	TRBD1	NA	CASSSGQGTGELFF	TGTGCCAGTAGTTCGGGACAGGGGACCGGGGAGCTGTTTTTT
TRBV11-3	TRBJ2-1	TRBD2	NA	CASSLVGLAGDEQFF	TGTGCCAGCAGCTTAGTTGGACTAGCGGGGGATGAGCAGTTCTTC
TRBV11-2	TRBJ1-2	TRBD1	NA	CASSFNRDRGGGYTF	TGTGCCAGCAGCTTCAATCGGGACAGGGGGGGTGGCTACACCTTC
TRBV6-5	TRBJ2-5	TRBD2	NA	CASSPQGLRGETQYF	TGTGCCAGCTCTCCTCAGGGACTGCGGGGGGAGACCCAGTACTTC
TRBV11-3	TRBJ2-7	TRBD2	NA	CASSPLAGGPVQYF	TGTGCCAGCAGCCCACTAGCGGGGGGGCCGGTGCAGTACTTC
TRBV10-3	TRBJ1-4	NA	once	CAISEGVSTNEKLFF	TGTGCCATCAGTGAGGGGGTGTCGACTAATGAAAAACTGTTTTTT
TRBV9	TRBJ2-3	NA	NA	CASSVSWGTDTQYF	TGTGCCAGCAGCGTCTCCTGGGGCACAGATACGCAGTATTTT
TRBV29-1	TRBJ1-2	NA	NA	CSVEKGKVDANYGYTF	TGCAGCGTTGAAAAGGGGAAAGTAGATGCTAACTATGGCTACACCTTC
TRBV7-2	TRBJ2-1	NA	NA	CASSLGLGNEQFF	TGTGCCAGCAGCTTAGGTCTGGGGAATGAGCAGTTCTTC
TRBV5-5	TRBJ2-2	NA	once	CASSLVPAGELFF	TGTGCCAGCAGCTTGGTACCCGCCGGGGAGCTGTTTTTT
TRBV20-1	TRBJ2-7	TRBD1	NA	CSARPPQGADF	TGCAGTGCTAGACCCCCCCAGGGGGCTGACTTC
TRBV7-7	TRBJ2-7	TRBD1	NA	CASSSAPGQGAHEQYF	TGTGCCAGCAGCTCAGCCCCGGGACAGGGGGCCCACGAGCAGTACTTC
TRBV30	TRBJ1-3	NA	NA	CAWSVLRDNSGNTIYF	TGTGCCTGGAGTGTTTTACGGGACAACTCTGGAAACACCATATATTTT
TRBV5-1	TRBJ2-2	NA	NA	CASSLEARANTGELFF	TGCGCCAGCAGCTTGGAAGCCAGGGCGAACACCGGGGAGCTGTTTTTT
TRBV18	TRBJ1-1	NA	NA	CASSPSAGRRTEAFF	TGTGCCAGCTCACCATCGGCAGGCCGTCGGACTGAAGCTTTCTTT
TRBV4-1	TRBJ2-3	TRBD2	NA	CASSQEAPSGEPDTQYF	TGCGCCAGCAGCCAAGAAGCTCCCAGCGGGGAGCCAGATACGCAGTATTTT
TRBV27	TRBJ2-7	NA	NA	CATQRPGYEQYF	TGTGCCACCCAAAGACCGGGTTACGAGCAGTACTTC
TRBV7-9	TRBJ1-6	TRBD1	once	CASSPGQDNSPLHF	TGTGCCAGCAGTCCCGGACAGGATAATTCACCCCTCCACTTT
TRBV28	TRBJ2-2	NA	NA	CASRPTGPFTGELFF	TGTGCCAGCAGACCGACGGGACCGTTCACCGGGGAGCTGTTTTTT
TRBV27	TRBJ1-4	TRBD1	NA	CASSFPGQEKLFF	TGTGCCAGCAGTTTCCCGGGACAGGAAAAACTGTTTTTT
TRBV7-2	TRBJ2-2	TRBD2	NA	CASSLTSGTGELFF	TGTGCCAGCAGCTTAACTAGCGGGACCGGGGAGCTGTTTTTT
TRBV2	TRBJ1-1	TRBD1	NA	CASSGDRRPEAFF	TGTGCCAGCAGTGGGGACAGGCGCCCTGAAGCTTTCTTT